The sequence of this T cell receptor beta chain was determined in a study of siplizumab effects on memory and regulatory T cells. Points on this clone: Its target is unknown.

Study conclusions and caveats: The alloresponse seemed to draw substantially on naive T cells, which appeared more diverse than memory cells.

The table came from immunoSEQ multiplex PCR; TCRdb's copy has only in-frame clones and leaves some out. The sample has 90,000 to 120,000 clones, more than 85% seen once. The CDR3 loop spans 14 amino acids. The V end lost 5 bases, the J end lost 8 bases, and 13 bases lay between the germline ends. Germline V gene lookup returns CDR1 LNHDA and CDR2 SQIVND (reference sequence). The chain joins TRBV19 to TRBJ1-6, with D maybe TRBD1 (6 bases). Sequences were obtained from CD4+ T cells sorted from blood. This TCR was recovered from a human donor in good health. Some clones in this sample may be carry-over from other donors' samples. CDR3 amino acids: CASSGQYRDSPLHF. The CDR3 region has the DNA TGTGCCAGTAGTGGTCAATACAGGGATTCACCCCTCCACTTT.